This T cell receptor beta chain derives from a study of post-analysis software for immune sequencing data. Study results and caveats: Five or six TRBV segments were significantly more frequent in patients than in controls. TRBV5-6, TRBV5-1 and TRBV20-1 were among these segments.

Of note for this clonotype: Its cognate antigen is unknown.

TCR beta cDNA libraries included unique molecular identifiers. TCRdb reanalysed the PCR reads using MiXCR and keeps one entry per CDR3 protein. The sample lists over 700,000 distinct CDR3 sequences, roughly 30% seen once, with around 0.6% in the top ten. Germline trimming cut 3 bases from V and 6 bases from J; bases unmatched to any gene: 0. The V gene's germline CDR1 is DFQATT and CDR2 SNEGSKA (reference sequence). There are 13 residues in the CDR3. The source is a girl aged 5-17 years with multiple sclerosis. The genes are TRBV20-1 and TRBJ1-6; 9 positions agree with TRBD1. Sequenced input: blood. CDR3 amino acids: CSARDRGNSPLHF. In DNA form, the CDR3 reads TGCAGTGCTAGGGACAGGGGTAATTCACCCCTCCACTTT.